The T cell receptor beta chain under discussion was sequenced for a study of radiotherapy plus CTLA-4 blockade in lung cancer. This CDR3 spans 19 amino acids. Germline V gene lookup returns CDR1 SNHLY and CDR2 FYNNEI. Losses at the gene ends were 1 base for V and 0 bases for J; bases not matched to a gene: 11. The data were produced by immunoSEQ multiplex PCR, yet TCRdb's version contains in-frame clones alone and is incomplete. The repertoire holds 60,000 to 85,000 clones, with around nine tenths as singletons. Sequenced here: peripheral blood, sampled from a patient treated with radiotherapy plus ipilimumab. The genes are TRBV2 and TRBJ2-2; 7 nucleotides match TRBD2. The source is a human donor with non-small cell lung cancer who had stable disease on radiotherapy plus ipilimumab. CDR3 sequence: CASSEERAGRFANTGELFF. As DNA, the CDR3 is TGTGCCAGCAGTGAAGAGCGAGCGGGGCGATTCGCGAACACCGGGGAGCTGTTTTTT.